A selection of T cell receptor beta chains follows, all from one sample in a study of PD-L1 blockade in urothelial cancer. Repertoires were generated with immunoSEQ multiplex PCR, while TCRdb's copy carries only in-frame clones and drops some. The data hold 70,000 to 85,000 clones, with under 90% observed a single time. The sample in question was PBMCs, obtained around atezolizumab (anti-PD-L1) treatment. The receptors derive from a man between 65 and 79 years old with urothelial cancer. Each CDR3 is given with its conserved first and last residue.

CDR3aa	j_gene	v_gene
CSAGQGLGYTF	TRBJ1-2	TRBV29-1
CASSDPSGTSTDTQYF	TRBJ2-3	TRBV2
CASSPPVRETQYF	TRBJ2-5	TRBV18
CASRYRGAGALYEQYF	TRBJ2-7	TRBV28
CASSPLQGAGELFF	TRBJ2-2	TRBV6-1
CASRTGTGELFF	TRBJ2-2	TRBV5-4
CASSVEGWDEQFF	TRBJ2-1	TRBV9
CASSLTSGSNEQFF	TRBJ2-1	TRBV7-2
CASSQGLAGGSYNEQFF	TRBJ2-1	TRBV7-2
CASRYSGSGYGYTF	TRBJ1-2	TRBV5-1
CASSLTDSSHEQYF	TRBJ2-7	TRBV4-1
CASSLGSGDTEAFF	TRBJ1-1	TRBV7-3
CATSREGGRSTDTQYF	TRBJ2-3	TRBV15
CASRAGTAYGYTF	TRBJ1-2	TRBV19
CASSPGQLTGELFF	TRBJ2-2	TRBV4-1
CAWSVGREPQHF	TRBJ1-5	TRBV30
CASSFGLAGGYNEQFF	TRBJ2-1	TRBV5-6
CAWSAGYGYTF	TRBJ1-2	TRBV30
CASDTDKPPGQGYEQYF	TRBJ2-7	TRBV12-5
CASSLGQGSTEAFF	TRBJ1-1	TRBV11-2